This T cell receptor beta chain derives from a study of control samples from healthy donors and cancer patients. Clones were sequenced by immunoSEQ multiplex PCR, and TCRdb holds only the in-frame ones, with some missing. Of 85,000 to 95,000 clones in the sample, roughly 92% are singletons; the top ten hold roughly 0.9%. The CDR3 runs to 15 residues. The germline CDR1 and CDR2 sequences are KGHDR and SFDVKD. The V segment lost 4 bases and the J segment 7 bases; nucleotides outside the gene matches: 6. Sequencing was performed on blood. This receptor was taken from a woman aged 25 to 39 in good health. This chain joins TRBV24-1 and TRBJ2-1; TRBD2 aligns across 10 bases. The CDR3 sequence is CATSEYSGGKNEQFF. Written as DNA, the CDR3 is TGTGCCACCAGTGAATATAGCGGGGGGAAAAATGAGCAGTTCTTC.